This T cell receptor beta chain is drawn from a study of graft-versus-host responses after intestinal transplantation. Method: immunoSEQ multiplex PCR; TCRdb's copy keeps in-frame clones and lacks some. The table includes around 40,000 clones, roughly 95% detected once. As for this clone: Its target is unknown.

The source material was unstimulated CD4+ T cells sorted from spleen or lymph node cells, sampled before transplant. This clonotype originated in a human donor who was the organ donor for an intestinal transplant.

The CDR3, as DNA: TGTGCCAGCAGCTTATTAAATTCACCCCTCCACTTT. As protein: CASSLLNSPLHF. V gene TRBV7-2 combines with J gene TRBJ1-6, with D hard to call. The length of the CDR3 is 12 residues. V was cut by 2 bases and J by 7 bases, with 3 bases left in between. In germline, CDR1 is SGHTA, CDR2 FQGNSA. The full variable domain, completed using reference TRBV7-2 and TRBJ1-6, is GAGVSQSPSNKVTEKGKDVELRCDPISGHTALYWYRQSLGQGLEFLIYFQGNSAPDKSGLPSDRFSAERTGGSVSTLTIQRTQQEDSAVYLCASSLLNSPLHFGNGTRLTVT.